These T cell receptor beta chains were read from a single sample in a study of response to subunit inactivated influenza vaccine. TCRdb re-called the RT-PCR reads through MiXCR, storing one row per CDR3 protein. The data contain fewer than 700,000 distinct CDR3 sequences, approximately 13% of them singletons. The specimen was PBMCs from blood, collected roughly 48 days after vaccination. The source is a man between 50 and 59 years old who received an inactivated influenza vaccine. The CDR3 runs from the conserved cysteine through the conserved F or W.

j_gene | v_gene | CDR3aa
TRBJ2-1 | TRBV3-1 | CASNHGGRGWEQFF
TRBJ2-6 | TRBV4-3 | CASSQEIPGAGANVLTF
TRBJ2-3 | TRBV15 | CATSRRGGDTQYF
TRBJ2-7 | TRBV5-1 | CASSLVPPGASGTYEQYF
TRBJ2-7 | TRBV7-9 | CASSLVGGRGSYEQYF
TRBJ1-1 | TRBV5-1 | CASSLPATNTEAFF
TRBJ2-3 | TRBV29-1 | CSVDGTSSADTQYF
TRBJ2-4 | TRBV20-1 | CSAPRSGLTKNIQYF
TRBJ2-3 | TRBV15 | CATSRDWGLGLADTDTQYF
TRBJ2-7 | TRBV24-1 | CATGNRGEQYF
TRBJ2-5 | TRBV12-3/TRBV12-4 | CASRPAQGPQETQYF
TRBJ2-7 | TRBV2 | CASTPESYEQYF
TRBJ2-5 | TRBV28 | CASRLLETQYF
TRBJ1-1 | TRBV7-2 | CASSLQRTHTEAFF
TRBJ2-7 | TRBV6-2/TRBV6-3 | CASSYLWTGEYEQYF
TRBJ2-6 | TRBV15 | CATSRDLPQTLSGANVLTF
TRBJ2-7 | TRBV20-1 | CSARDKVHYEQYF
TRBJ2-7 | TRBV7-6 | CASSLGVRGSHAYEQYF
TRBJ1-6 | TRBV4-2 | CASSQERGRSSYNSPLHF
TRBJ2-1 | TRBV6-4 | CASSDSRTSGRIEQFF
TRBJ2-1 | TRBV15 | CATSRDRGGGQFF
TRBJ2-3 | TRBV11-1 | CASSQTSGSRPGTDTQYF
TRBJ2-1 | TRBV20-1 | CSARGLAGLHEQFF
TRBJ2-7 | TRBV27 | CASSRLAGGFYEQYF
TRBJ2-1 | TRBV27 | CTLSLFGLAGASSYNEQFF
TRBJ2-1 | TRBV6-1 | CASRSRGPGFHEQFF
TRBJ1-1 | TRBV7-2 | CASSLFQNTEAFF
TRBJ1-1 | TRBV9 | CASSVGPATEAFF
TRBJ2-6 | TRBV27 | CASKPGTTSGANVLTF
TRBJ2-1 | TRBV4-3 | CASSQDPLAGAYNEQFF
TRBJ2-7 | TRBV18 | CASSPGQALRNEQYF
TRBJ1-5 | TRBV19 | CASSIETGTGGGQPQHF
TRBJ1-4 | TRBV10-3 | CAISPSGANEKLFF
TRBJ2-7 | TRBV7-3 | CASSDIDGNSPYEQYF
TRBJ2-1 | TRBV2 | CASSEGRGEQFF
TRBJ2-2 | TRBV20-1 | CSAREVYTGELFF
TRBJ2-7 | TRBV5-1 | CASSPLGGYYEQYF
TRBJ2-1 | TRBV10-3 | CAISDNVRRPSYNEQFF
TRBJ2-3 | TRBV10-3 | CAISEVATDTQYF
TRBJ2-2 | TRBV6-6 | CASSYFQAGELFF
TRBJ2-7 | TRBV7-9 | CASSTGTYYEQYF
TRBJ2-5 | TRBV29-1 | CSVEDPRQGADGETQYF
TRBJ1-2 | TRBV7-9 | CASSLAFRSGVYGYTF
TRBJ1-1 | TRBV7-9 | CASSLDRVRDTEAFF
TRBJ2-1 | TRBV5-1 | CASSGVWPSSYNEQFF
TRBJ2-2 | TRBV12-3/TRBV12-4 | CASNFRRELFF
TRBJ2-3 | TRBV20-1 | CSARGLAGATDTQYF
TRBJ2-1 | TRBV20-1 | CSASTSGGYNEQFF
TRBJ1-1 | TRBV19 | CASSIDGLGRGRRNTEAFF
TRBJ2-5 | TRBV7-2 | CASSLGGALDGTQYF
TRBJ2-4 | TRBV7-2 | CASSLVSTSGGNIQYF
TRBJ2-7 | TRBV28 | CAMGPGLTGTSFEQYF
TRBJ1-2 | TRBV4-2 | CASSQDRTGEGYTF
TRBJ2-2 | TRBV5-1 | CASSLTGSPGISGELFF
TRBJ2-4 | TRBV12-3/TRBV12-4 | CASSLRGQGEHIQYF